This T cell receptor beta chain appears in the sequencing data of a study of Ad26.COV2.S vaccination and SARS-CoV-2 variants (dated by TCRdb to about 2021). Describing the broader study: Donors in the vaccine arm were drawn from COV1001, a phase I-IIa trial of Ad26.COV2.S in healthy adults that was multicentre, randomized, double-blind and placebo-controlled. Ad26.COV2.S was administered intramuscularly at a dose of 5x10^10 or 1x10^11 viral particles, either as one shot or as two shots given 56 days apart. TCRbeta repertoire sequencing served as the tool for gauging how specific and how broad the SARS-CoV-2-reactive T cell receptors were following Ad26.COV2.S vaccination. The TCR-sequenced set comprised around 30 samples: some 20 Ad26.COV2.S vaccine recipients, 5 placebo recipients and 8 SARS-CoV-2 convalescent individuals. Trial participants were randomized into five groups of five: low-dose or high-dose Ad26.COV2.S given once or twice, or placebo on both occasions. Blinding of investigators to trial group allocation was maintained during experiments and outcome assessment. Overall results and qualifications from the work: The study was not powered to compare responses between vaccine doses or regimens. The authors noted that total T cell responses may have been underestimated by the TCR breadth and depth analyses. Compared with placebo recipients, Ad26.COV2.S recipients showed higher spike-specific TCR breadth (P = 0.0014). Non-spike TCR breadth was comparable between vaccine and placebo recipients, consistent with the vaccine containing only spike. Substantial breadth of spike-specific CD8+ and CD4+ T cell responses was reported after vaccination.

This clone was seen once. No cognate antigen has been identified for it. Base quality data are lacking; no much larger clone is found one base away. The immunoSEQ Assay was the method used to sequence TCRbeta CDR3 regions. After extraction, genomic DNA underwent amplification by bias-controlled multiplex PCR, followed by high-throughput sequencing. The authors processed their data as follows. To quantify the absolute abundance of every unique TCRbeta CDR3 region, sequences were collapsed and filtered. T cell fraction was estimated by normalization of TCRbeta template counts to usable DNA, with usable DNA being measured through amplification of reference genes present in all nucleated cells. Repertoire TCRs were annotated as SARS-CoV-2-specific by exact matching of V gene, CDR3 amino acid sequence and J gene to a known reactive TCR set. The reference SARS-CoV-2 TCR set was derived from MIRA and filtered for enrichment in COVID-19-positive ImmuneCODE repertoires, a step that removed public or cross-reactive TCRs. Drawing on the MIRA antigens, annotated TCRs were analysed further at the level of specific ORF or position within ORF. Depth was the summed frequency of annotated unique rearrangements, while breadth was defined as annotated unique rearrangements over total unique productive rearrangements. Two-sided Wilcoxon rank-sum tests were applied when comparing TCR breadth between groups. Not all clones reach the TCRdb copy of this immuneACCESS table, which keeps in-frame sequences only. Checked studies attribute under half of the gap to unresolved V genes and leave the rest unexplained. The V and J calls and clone size are taken from that table; D and trimming were inferred from the DNA. The sample contains around 400,000 clones, around 90% of them found a single time. Of the sample, over 9% falls within the top ten clones.

Looking up the germline V gene (reference sequence) yields CDR1 MNHEY and CDR2 SMNVEV. The CDR3 has 13 amino acids, counting the end cysteine and phenylalanine. Only CDR3 DNA is held: 39 bases, read in frame from base 1. The V end loses 5 bases and the J end loses 8 bases, and a stretch of 15 bases separates them. Explained via the paper, the treatment or condition label denotes: some 20 received Ad26.COV2.S at low or high dose, single or two shots; several received placebo; per-sample allocation not given. For vaccine and placebo recipients, repertoires were sequenced using samples collected on day 63 after the first injection. Between 29 July and 7 August 2020, Cohort 1b enrolled some 25 adults aged 18-55 years at one site in Boston, USA. As a vaccine, Ad26.COV2.S was a replication-incompetent adenovirus type 26 vector that expressed a prefusion-stabilized SARS-CoV-2 spike protein derived from the original Wuhan strain.

Sequencing used peripheral blood, obtained in a trial of Ad26.COV2.S vaccine versus placebo. The chain is encoded by TRBV27 joined to TRBJ1-1; the best D guess is TRBD1, with 5 bases matching. The sequence was collected from a person aged 18-60 years who received the Ad26.COV2.S COVID-19 vaccine or a placebo. The CDR3 region reads CASSTQDRDEAFF. The sequenced DNA is TGTGCCAGCAGTACACAAGACAGAGACGAAGCTTTCTTT.